Listed below are T cell receptor beta chains from one sample, sequenced in a study of neurological immune-mediated disorders. From the 5' RACE reads, TCRdb called clonotypes with MiXCR, one entry per CDR3 protein. The table records just under 45,000 distinct CDR3 sequences, about 12% of them present only once. The sequencing sample was made of PBMCs. Receptors originate from a female donor in good health. CDR3s include the opening cysteine and the closing phenylalanine or tryptophan. A D gene is named only where the DNA matches it firmly. Some rows have no size entry. The others give once, few or many, or a class for an expanded clone.

cdr3_aa: CASSVESATNEKLFF; cdr3_nt: TGTGCCAGCAGTGTTGAGTCAGCAACTAATGAAAAACTGTTTTTT; j_call: TRBJ1-4; d_call: -; v_call: TRBV2; clone_size: many
cdr3_aa: CASSHRARAGTFYEQYF; cdr3_nt: TGTGCCAGCAGCCACAGGGCCCGGGCGGGGACGTTCTACGAGCAGTACTTC; j_call: TRBJ2-7; d_call: -; v_call: TRBV3-1; clone_size: many
cdr3_aa: CASSVGGHDVYGYTF; cdr3_nt: TGTGCCAGCAGCGTTGGGGGGCACGACGTTTATGGCTACACCTTC; j_call: TRBJ1-2; d_call: -; v_call: TRBV9; clone_size: few
cdr3_aa: CASSLGQGAYEQYF; cdr3_nt: TGTGCCAGCAGCCTCGGACAGGGAGCCTACGAGCAGTACTTC; j_call: TRBJ2-7; d_call: TRBD1; v_call: TRBV6-1; clone_size: few
cdr3_aa: CSARAGAPGGTDTQYF; cdr3_nt: TGCAGTGCTAGAGCGGGGGCCCCGGGAGGCACAGATACGCAGTATTTT; j_call: TRBJ2-3; d_call: -; v_call: TRBV20-1; clone_size: -
cdr3_aa: CSVEGVPYGYTF; cdr3_nt: TGCAGCGTTGAAGGGGTTCCCTATGGCTACACCTTC; j_call: TRBJ1-2; d_call: -; v_call: TRBV29-1; clone_size: many
cdr3_aa: CASSRRTGAPYTNEQFF; cdr3_nt: TGTGCCAGCAGTAGACGAACGGGGGCCCCCTACACGAATGAGCAGTTCTTC; j_call: TRBJ2-1; d_call: -; v_call: TRBV6-5; clone_size: many
cdr3_aa: CASSRGEGPDEQYF; cdr3_nt: TGTGCCAGCAGCCGTGGGGAAGGCCCCGACGAGCAGTACTTC; j_call: TRBJ2-7; d_call: -; v_call: TRBV7-8; clone_size: many
cdr3_aa: CASSPPAANTGELFF; cdr3_nt: TGTGCCAGCTCACCACCGGCTGCGAACACCGGGGAGCTGTTTTTT; j_call: TRBJ2-2; d_call: -; v_call: TRBV18; clone_size: many
cdr3_aa: CASSRDETSGDYNEQFF; cdr3_nt: TGTGCCAGCAGTAGGGATGAGACTAGCGGGGACTACAATGAGCAGTTCTTC; j_call: TRBJ2-1; d_call: TRBD2; v_call: TRBV2; clone_size: -
cdr3_aa: CATAQTVYNEQFF; cdr3_nt: TGTGCCACCGCCCAGACCGTTTACAATGAGCAGTTCTTC; j_call: TRBJ2-1; d_call: -; v_call: TRBV2; clone_size: many
cdr3_aa: CASSFGQNSYNEQFF; cdr3_nt: TGTGCCAGCAGTTTCGGACAGAACTCCTACAATGAGCAGTTCTTC; j_call: TRBJ2-1; d_call: -; v_call: TRBV7-8; clone_size: many
cdr3_aa: CASSLGGREETQYF; cdr3_nt: TGTGCCAGCAGCTTAGGCGGGAGGGAAGAGACCCAGTACTTC; j_call: TRBJ2-5; d_call: TRBD2; v_call: TRBV7-3; clone_size: -
cdr3_aa: CAWRVANRDYGYTF; cdr3_nt: TGTGCCTGGAGGGTCGCGAACCGGGACTATGGCTACACCTTC; j_call: TRBJ1-2; d_call: -; v_call: TRBV30; clone_size: many
cdr3_aa: CSVDKGTYGYTF; cdr3_nt: TGCAGCGTTGATAAGGGGACCTATGGCTACACCTTC; j_call: TRBJ1-2; d_call: -; v_call: TRBV29-1; clone_size: many
cdr3_aa: CASRYSEVGNEQFF; cdr3_nt: TGCGCCAGCAGATATTCTGAGGTGGGCAATGAGCAGTTCTTC; j_call: TRBJ2-1; d_call: -; v_call: TRBV5-1; clone_size: many
cdr3_aa: CASSDGWTGGNTGELFF; cdr3_nt: TGCGCCAGCAGTGACGGTTGGACAGGGGGGAACACCGGGGAGCTGTTTTTT; j_call: TRBJ2-2; d_call: TRBD1; v_call: TRBV10-2; clone_size: many
cdr3_aa: CASSIEDTGDEQFF; cdr3_nt: TGTGCCAGTAGTATAGAGGACACAGGGGATGAGCAGTTCTTC; j_call: TRBJ2-1; d_call: TRBD1; v_call: TRBV19; clone_size: many
cdr3_aa: CASSLVAGGINEQFF; cdr3_nt: TGCGCCAGCAGCTTGGTGGCGGGAGGAATCAATGAGCAGTTCTTC; j_call: TRBJ2-1; d_call: TRBD2; v_call: TRBV5-1; clone_size: many
cdr3_aa: CSARDRRYSNQPQHF; cdr3_nt: TGCAGTGCTAGAGATCGACGGTATAGCAATCAGCCCCAGCATTTT; j_call: TRBJ1-5; d_call: -; v_call: TRBV20-1; clone_size: many
cdr3_aa: CASSPGQGHYGYTF; cdr3_nt: TGTGCCAGCAGTCCGGGACAGGGACACTATGGCTACACCTTC; j_call: TRBJ1-2; d_call: TRBD1; v_call: TRBV6-4; clone_size: -
cdr3_aa: CSVAGQGASDTQYF; cdr3_nt: TGCAGCGTCGCTGGACAGGGGGCATCGGATACGCAGTATTTT; j_call: TRBJ2-3; d_call: TRBD1; v_call: TRBV29-1; clone_size: many
cdr3_aa: CASGFGQGPYEQYF; cdr3_nt: TGTGCTAGTGGTTTCGGACAGGGACCCTACGAGCAGTACTTC; j_call: TRBJ2-7; d_call: TRBD1; v_call: TRBV12-5; clone_size: many
cdr3_aa: CASSTRLIQGGYTF; cdr3_nt: TGTGCCAGCAGCACAAGACTCATTCAAGGGGGCTACACCTTC; j_call: TRBJ1-2; d_call: -; v_call: TRBV12-3/TRBV12-4; clone_size: many
cdr3_aa: CASSRAGLNEKLFF; cdr3_nt: TGTGCCAGCTCACGGGCAGGGTTGAATGAAAAACTGTTTTTT; j_call: TRBJ1-4; d_call: -; v_call: TRBV18; clone_size: many
cdr3_aa: CSARRRNTDTQYF; cdr3_nt: TGCAGTGCTAGGCGGCGAAACACAGATACGCAGTATTTT; j_call: TRBJ2-3; d_call: -; v_call: TRBV20-1; clone_size: few
cdr3_aa: CSARDPGSNYGYTF; cdr3_nt: TGCAGTGCTAGAGATCCAGGGTCTAACTATGGCTACACCTTC; j_call: TRBJ1-2; d_call: -; v_call: TRBV20-1; clone_size: many
cdr3_aa: CSVSDPKFYEQYF; cdr3_nt: TGCAGCGTTAGCGATCCTAAGTTCTACGAGCAGTACTTC; j_call: TRBJ2-7; d_call: -; v_call: TRBV29-1; clone_size: many